Each of the 3 T cell receptor beta chains below was sequenced from the same sample in a study of resident and recirculating memory T cells in vitiligo. Clones were read by immunoSEQ multiplex PCR, and TCRdb kept only the in-frame ones, dropping some. The sample records 72,000 or so clones, about 91% being singletons. The sequenced material came from blood. Every receptor here comes from a male donor with vitiligo.

The CDR3 region is CASQTGTDYTF. The CDR3 nucleotides are TGTGCCAGCCAGACAGGGACAGACTACACCTTC. The V and J genes are TRBV6-6 and TRBJ1-2, with 7 bases that match TRBD1. Unmatched junction bases numbered 7, after V lost 8 bases and J lost 10 bases. CDR1 is MNHNY, CDR2 SVGAGI, per germline (reference sequence). The CDR3 is made up of 11 amino acids.

The chain uses TRBV11-3 and TRBJ2-2, with D perhaps TRBD2 (6 bases). CDR1 SGHNT and CDR2 YENEEA come from the germline V gene. V gave up 5 bases and J gave up 5 bases, with 24 bases separating them. The CDR3 is made up of 18 amino acids. The CDR3 protein is CASSRERTGLPGTGELFF. As DNA, the CDR3 is TGTGCCAGCAGCCGCGAAAGAACGGGACTGCCGGGTACCGGGGAGCTGTTTTTT.

The chain combines TRBV4-1 with TRBJ2-1; TRBD2 might be the D (6 bases). The CDR3 is 17 amino acids. V was trimmed by 1 base and J by 1 base, leaving 14 bases between them. The germline gives CDR1 MGHRA, CDR2 YSYEKL. DNA of the CDR3: TGCGCCAGCAGCCAAGCAGTTGGCCGGGGGTCCTACAATGAGCAGTTCTTC. Translating it yields CASSQAVGRGSYNEQFF.